The 26 T cell receptor beta chains below were found in one sample sequenced in a study of T cells in Graves' hyperthyroidism and ophthalmopathy. The TCR beta CDR3 regions underwent amplification using RNA transcripts as the source. HTBI primers drove first-round RT-PCR of the TCR CDR3. TCRdb redid the calling of the multiplex PCR reads with MiXCR, one entry per CDR3 protein. The sample yields some 580,000 distinct CDR3 sequences, 16% seen once. Material for sequencing was blood. All receptors derive from a woman aged 40-49 years with Graves' ophthalmopathy.

The chain has TRBV20-1 and TRBJ1-6; TRBD1 might be the D (6 bases). V shed 1 base and J shed 1 base, with 17 bases lying between them. This CDR3 has 18 residues. Per the germline V gene, CDR1 is DFQATT and CDR2 is SNEGSKA (reference sequence). CDR3 sequence reads: CSARVGHLLGSYNSPLHF. The CDR3 DNA reads as TGCAGTGCTAGAGTGGGACACCTCCTAGGGTCCTATAATTCACCCCTCCACTTT.

The chain joins TRBV4-1 to TRBJ1-5; no firm D call. This CDR3 is 15 amino acids long. Germline CDR1 is MGHRA and CDR2 is YSYEKL. The V end lost 4 bases, the J end lost 0 bases, and 10 bases lay between the germline ends. The CDR3 DNA reads as TGCGCCAGCAGCCTTAGCGCCTCTAGCAATCAGCCCCAGCATTTT. Translated: CASSLSASSNQPQHF.

At least ten counts were recorded for this clonotype. V gene TRBV30 combines with J gene TRBJ1-1, with D tentatively TRBD1 (5 bases). The CDR3 covers 13 residues. Germline values: CDR1 GTSNPN, CDR2 SVGIG (reference sequence). Trimming took off 2 bases at V and 5 bases at J, with 12 bases between the two ends. The CDR3 DNA reads TGTGCCTGGAGTAATTGGGGCGAGACTGAAGCTTTCTTT. Translating gives CAWSNWGETEAFF.

The chain carries TRBV19 and TRBJ1-4; no clear D. The CDR3 sequence is 13 residues long. Germline values: CDR1 LNHDA, CDR2 SQIVND (reference sequence). Trimming left V 5 bases short and J 8 bases short, with 12 bases between. CDR3 residues: CASSEPGGEKLFF. The CDR3 nucleotides read TGTGCCAGTAGTGAACCCGGAGGCGAAAAACTGTTTTTT. Complete variable domain (other parts from reference TRBV19 and TRBJ1-4): DGGITQSPKYLFRKEGQNVTLSCEQNLNHDAMYWYRQDPGQGLRLIYYSQIVNDFQKGDIAEGYSVSREKKESFPLTVTSAQKNPTAFYLCASSEPGGEKLFFGSGTQLSVL.

Many counts were recorded for this clonotype. The chain recombines TRBV20-1 with TRBJ2-6; D uncertain. Germline CDR1 DFQATT, CDR2 SNEGSKA (reference sequence). This CDR3 is built from 18 residues. V was cut by 2 bases and J by 0 bases, with 17 bases left in between. CDR3 coding DNA: TGCAGTGCTAGAAAGGGCTTAGGGATCGGCTCTGGGGCCAACGTCCTGACTTTC. Its translation is CSARKGLGIGSGANVLTF.

This clonotype showed up just a few times. The genes are TRBV3-1 and TRBJ2-1; 8 bases are a match to TRBD2. The ends lost 4 bases at V and 10 bases at J; junction bases unmatched: 9. There are 14 residues in the CDR3. From germline, CDR1 is LGHDT and CDR2 YNNKEL (reference sequence). CDR3 coding DNA: TGTGCCAGCAGCCCCAGCGGGAGTTCATCCGAGCAGTTCTTC. Translation: CASSPSGSSSEQFF.

This clonotype was recorded many times. V and J are TRBV7-8 and TRBJ2-7; no clear D. CDR3 length: 14 residues. Germline V gene lookup returns CDR1 SGHVS and CDR2 FQNEAQ. Trimming pared 5 bases from V and 1 base from J, leaving 12 bases between. CDR3 nucleotide sequence: TGTGCCAGCAGCCTCCCCCATGAGTCCTACGAGCAGTACTTC. It yields the protein CASSLPHESYEQYF. The whole variable domain, remainder taken from reference TRBV7-8 and TRBJ2-7, is GAGVSQSPRYKVAKRGQDVALRCDPISGHVSLFWYQQALGQGPEFLTYFQNEAQLDKSGLPSDRFFAERPEGSVSTLKIQRTQQEDSAVYLCASSLPHESYEQYFGPGTRLTVT.

This clonotype was detected ten times or more. This rearrangement joins TRBV7-9 to TRBJ2-3; possible D gene TRBD1, 5 bases. The V gene's germline CDR1 is SEHNR and CDR2 FQNEAQ (reference sequence). V lost 2 bases to trimming and J lost 3 bases, with 12 bases between them. The CDR3 contains 15 residues. CDR3 nucleotides: TGTGCCAGCAGCTTACAGGGCTTGGGAACAGATACGCAGTATTTT. As protein: CASSLQGLGTDTQYF.

The V gene is TRBV5-1, the J gene TRBJ2-7; no definite D call. V was shortened by 0 bases and J by 4 bases, with 11 bases between the two germline ends. CDR1 and CDR2 (germline): SGHRS, YFSETQ. The CDR3 runs 14 residues. The CDR3 DNA is TGCGCCAGCAGCTTGGGGCAGGAGAATTACGAGCAGTACTTC. It specifies CASSLGQENYEQYF.

This clonotype was detected many times. The V and J genes are TRBV5-1 and TRBJ1-4, with 9 bases lining up with TRBD1. CDR1 SGHRS and CDR2 YFSETQ come from the germline V gene. The CDR3 is 15 residues long. The V segment lost 0 bases and the J segment 5 bases; nucleotides outside the gene matches: 2. The CDR3 loop is CASSLATGGNEKLFF. CDR3 coding DNA: TGCGCCAGCAGCTTGGCGACAGGGGGAAATGAAAAACTGTTTTTT.

This clonotype was detected a few times. The chain employs TRBV3-1 and TRBJ1-4, with D tentatively TRBD1 (5 bases). V was trimmed by 3 bases and J by 6 bases, leaving 11 bases between them. CDR3 size: 14 residues. Germline CDR1 LGHDT, CDR2 YNNKEL (reference sequence). CDR3 amino acids: CASSHRTSHEKLFF. DNA of the CDR3: TGTGCCAGCAGCCACAGGACATCCCATGAAAAACTGTTTTTT.

At least ten counts were recorded for this clonotype. The J gene is TRBJ2-3, the V gene TRBV18; 9 bases agree with TRBD2. The trim removed 3 bases at V and 6 bases at J, leaving 7 bases unmatched. The germline gives CDR1 KGHSH, CDR2 LQKENI. The CDR3 runs 15 residues. Here the CDR3 reads CASSPSAGGMDTQYF. The CDR3 nucleotides read TGTGCCAGCTCACCGTCAGCGGGAGGCATGGATACGCAGTATTTT.

Many counts were recorded for this clonotype. CDR3 DNA sequence: TGTGCCAGCAGCACCCAGACAGGGGGAGTCACTGAAGCTTTCTTT. Amino acids: CASSTQTGGVTEAFF. The V and J genes are TRBV7-9 and TRBJ1-1, with 9 bases aligning to TRBD1. This CDR3 spans 15 amino acids. Germline trimming cut 5 bases from V and 4 bases from J; bases unmatched to any gene: 8. Germline lookup yields CDR1 SEHNR and CDR2 FQNEAQ (reference sequence).

CDR3 protein: CASMYWAGEAGELFF. CDR3 sequence (DNA): TGTGCCAGCATGTACTGGGCAGGGGAGGCCGGGGAGCTGTTTTTT. This chain joins TRBV12-3 or TRBV12-4 and TRBJ2-2; D may correspond to TRBD1 or TRBD2 (6 bases each). The V gene lost 7 bases and the J gene lost 6 bases, with 18 bases spanning the gap. CDR3 size: 15 residues.

A few counts support this clonotype. V and J are TRBV9 and TRBJ2-2; weak D call: TRBD1 (5 bases). Germline assignment: CDR1 SGDLS and CDR2 YYNGEE. V was trimmed by 4 bases and J by 1 base, leaving 11 bases between them. This CDR3 spans 15 amino acids. The CDR3 loop reads CASSPIRGNTGELFF. The CDR3 nucleotides are TGTGCCAGCAGCCCCATTAGGGGGAACACCGGGGAGCTGTTTTTT.

The chain is built from TRBV20-1 and TRBJ2-2; 7 bases agree with TRBD2. The CDR3 has 15 amino acids. CDR1 and CDR2 (germline): DFQATT, SNEGSKA (reference sequence). The V gene end was trimmed by 0 bases and the J gene end by 4 bases; junction bases not matched to a gene: 5. As DNA, the CDR3 is TGCAGTGCTAGAGAGGGAGGGAGGGGCACCGGGGAGCTGTTTTTT. Translating gives CSAREGGRGTGELFF.

This clonotype was recorded at least ten times. The limits of the CDR3 on the DNA are not certain, so only TCRdb's listed CDR3 is given. The rearrangement joins TRBV30 to TRBJ2-7; TRBD1 is taken as the D call from the table, unchecked against the DNA. The CDR3 is made up of 14 amino acids, end residues included. Germline V gene sequence: CDR1 GTSNPN, CDR2 SVGIG (reference sequence). CDR3 in amino acids: CAWSTVGQGAFKYF.

This clonotype turned up a few times. A single base separates this from a much larger clone, so it may be a read error. For the CDR3, the DNA is TGTGCCAGCAGTTGCGGGCCGGGTCGAGCTGGGGAGACCCAGTACTTC. This codes for CASSCGPGRAGETQYF. The V and J genes are TRBV6-1 and TRBJ2-5, with a weak D call TRBD2 (5 bases). There are 16 residues in the CDR3. V was cut by 5 bases and J by 5 bases, with 21 bases left in between. Per germline, CDR1 MNHNS and CDR2 SASEGT.

The genes are TRBV20-1 and TRBJ1-1; the D gene is possibly TRBD1 (5 bases). CDR3 size: 13 residues. Germline V gives CDR1 DFQATT, CDR2 SNEGSKA (reference sequence). Between the trimmed V and J ends, which lost 0 bases and 3 bases, there was a span of 8 bases. The CDR3 DNA sequence: TGCAGTGCTAGAGAAGTGGGGGACACTGAAGCTTTCTTT. It specifies CSAREVGDTEAFF.

This clonotype was observed at least ten times. The rearrangement links TRBV2 to TRBJ1-5; no clear D gene. CDR3 length equals 13 residues. The germline V and J ends were trimmed by 6 bases and 0 bases, with 6 bases remaining between them. In germline, CDR1 is SNHLY, CDR2 FYNNEI. The CDR3 DNA sequence: TGTGCCAGCAGGCGCGCTAGCAATCAGCCCCAGCATTTT. It specifies CASRRASNQPQHF.

This clonotype has ten or more counts. V and J are TRBV28 and TRBJ1-1, with D unclear. The CDR3 runs 12 residues. From germline, CDR1 is MDHEN and CDR2 SYDVKM. V was clipped by 2 bases and J by 1 base, with 2 bases between them. The CDR3 loop reads CASSLPNTEAFF. The CDR3 DNA is TGTGCCAGCAGTTTACCGAACACTGAAGCTTTCTTT.

In this sample, this clonotype turned up a few times. The chain employs TRBV20-1 and TRBJ2-5; 13 bases line up with TRBD2. The V segment lost 3 bases and the J segment 2 bases; nucleotides outside the gene matches: 6. CDR1 and CDR2 (germline): DFQATT, SNEGSKA (reference sequence). The CDR3 contains 16 residues. The CDR3 loop is CSASQGLAGQQETQYF. DNA for the CDR3: TGCAGTGCTAGTCAGGGACTAGCGGGACAGCAAGAGACCCAGTACTTC.

This clonotype was counted many times. The gene calls are TRBV3-1 and TRBJ2-4, with 12 bases fitting TRBD2. Germline loops: CDR1 LGHDT, CDR2 YNNKEL (reference sequence). V was clipped by 4 bases and J by 7 bases; unmatched bases: 2. This CDR3 region has 14 residues. CDR3 nucleotide sequence: TGTGCCAGCAGCCTCGGGACTAGCGGGAACATTCAGTACTTC. It codes for CASSLGTSGNIQYF. The full variable domain, in which reference TRBV3-1 and TRBJ2-4 provide the parts outside the CDR3, is DTAVSQTPKYLVTQMGNDKSIKCEQNLGHDTMYWYKQDSKKFLKIMFSYNNKELIINETVPNRFSPKSPDKAHLNLHINSLELGDSAVYFCASSLGTSGNIQYFGAGTRLSVL.

This clonotype was observed many times. The chain has TRBV7-2 and TRBJ2-7; D perhaps matches TRBD1 (6 bases). V was cut by 6 bases and J by 2 bases, with 11 bases left in between. Germline V gene data show CDR1 as SGHTA and CDR2 as FQGNSA. The CDR3 totals 13 residues. Here the CDR3 DNA reads TGTGCCAGCAGTAGGACAGCCACCTACGAGCAGTACTTC. Protein product: CASSRTATYEQYF.

This clonotype was seen repeatedly, ten times or more. CDR3 region: CASSLTSSKETQYF. DNA of the CDR3: TGTGCCAGCAGCCTGACTAGCAGTAAAGAGACCCAGTACTTC. The gene calls are TRBV11-2 and TRBJ2-5; 7 positions agree with TRBD2. The length of the CDR3 is 14 residues. V dropped 5 bases and J dropped 3; count of bases not matched to a gene: 6. CDR1 is SGHAT and CDR2 is FQNNGV in the germline V gene.

In its sample, this clonotype was seen many times. V and J are TRBV7-9 and TRBJ2-5; TRBD2 is a possible D gene (6 bases). The length of the CDR3 is 15 residues. The V and J ends lost 4 bases and 4 bases respectively, with 16 bases between them. Germline values: CDR1 SEHNR, CDR2 FQNEAQ (reference sequence). The CDR3 reads CASSSWTGSSETQYF. CDR3 coding DNA: TGTGCCAGCAGCTCATGGACCGGGAGCTCAGAGACCCAGTACTTC.